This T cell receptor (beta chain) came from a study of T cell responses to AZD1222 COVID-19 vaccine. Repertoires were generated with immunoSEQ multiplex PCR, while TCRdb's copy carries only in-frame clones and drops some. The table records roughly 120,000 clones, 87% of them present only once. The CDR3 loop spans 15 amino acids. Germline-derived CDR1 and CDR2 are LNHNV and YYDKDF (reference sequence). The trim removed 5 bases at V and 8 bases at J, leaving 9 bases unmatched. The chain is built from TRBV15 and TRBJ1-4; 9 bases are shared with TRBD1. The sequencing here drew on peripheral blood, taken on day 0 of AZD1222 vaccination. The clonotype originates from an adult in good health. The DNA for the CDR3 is TGTGCCACCAGCTTTGAGGACAGGGGAGGCGAAAAACTGTTTTTT. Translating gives CATSFEDRGGEKLFF.